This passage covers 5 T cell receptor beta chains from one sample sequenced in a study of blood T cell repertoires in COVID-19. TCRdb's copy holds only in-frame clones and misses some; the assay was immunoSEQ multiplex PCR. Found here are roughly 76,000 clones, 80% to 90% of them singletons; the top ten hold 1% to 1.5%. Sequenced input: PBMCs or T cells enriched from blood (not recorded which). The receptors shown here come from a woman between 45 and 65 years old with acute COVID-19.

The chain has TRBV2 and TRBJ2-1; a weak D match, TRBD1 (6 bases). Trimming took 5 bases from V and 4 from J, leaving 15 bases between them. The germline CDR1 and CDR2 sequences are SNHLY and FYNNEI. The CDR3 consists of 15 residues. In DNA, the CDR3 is TGTGCCAGCAGTAGACCAGGGGTTCTGTACAATGAGCAGTTCTTC. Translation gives CASSRPGVLYNEQFF.

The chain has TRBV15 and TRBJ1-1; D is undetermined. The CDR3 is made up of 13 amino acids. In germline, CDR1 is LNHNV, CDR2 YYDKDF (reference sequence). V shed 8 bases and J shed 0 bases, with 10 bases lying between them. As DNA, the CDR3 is TGTGCCACCCGGAGCATGTTGAACACTGAAGCTTTCTTT. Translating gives CATRSMLNTEAFF.

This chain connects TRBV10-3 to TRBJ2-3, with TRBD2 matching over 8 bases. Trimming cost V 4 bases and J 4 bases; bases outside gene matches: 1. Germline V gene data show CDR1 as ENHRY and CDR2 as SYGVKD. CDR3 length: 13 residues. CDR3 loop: CAISAGGPDTQYF. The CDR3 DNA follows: TGTGCCATCAGTGCGGGAGGGCCAGATACGCAGTATTTT.

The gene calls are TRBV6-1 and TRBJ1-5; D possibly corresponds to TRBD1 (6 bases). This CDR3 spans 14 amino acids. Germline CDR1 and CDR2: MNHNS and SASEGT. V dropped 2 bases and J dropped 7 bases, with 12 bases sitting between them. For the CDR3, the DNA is TGTGCCAGCAGTGAATACAGGGATGGACAGCCCCAGCATTTT. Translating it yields CASSEYRDGQPQHF.

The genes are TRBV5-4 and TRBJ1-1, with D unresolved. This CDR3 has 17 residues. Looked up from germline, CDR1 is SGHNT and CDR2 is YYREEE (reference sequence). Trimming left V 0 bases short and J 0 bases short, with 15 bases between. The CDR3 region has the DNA TGTGCCAGCAGCTTGGCCCTTGGGAGCCTTATGAACACTGAAGCTTTCTTT. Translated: CASSLALGSLMNTEAFF.